Presented here are 2 T cell receptor beta chains from one specimen sequenced in a study of CD8+CD57+ T cells in acquired aplastic anemia. CDR3 and TCR beta VDJ profiling relied on a genomic DNA template. MiXCR, run by TCRdb on the reads, gives a single entry per CDR3 protein. Of 200,000 to 250,000 distinct CDR3 sequences listed, about 37% were seen once; the top ten hold 0.95% to 1.2%. What was sequenced was sorted CD4+, CD8+, or CD8+CD57+ T cells (not recorded which) from PBMCs. The receptors were sampled from a human donor in good health, serving as a control.

This chain links TRBV11-2 with TRBJ1-3, with no clear D. Germline V gene data show CDR1 as SGHAT and CDR2 as FQNNGV. The germline V and J ends were trimmed by 8 bases and 0 bases, with 11 bases remaining between them. The CDR3 consists of 14 residues. The CDR3 sequence: CASGGAFSGNTIYF. Here the CDR3 DNA reads TGTGCCAGCGGCGGTGCCTTCTCTGGAAACACCATATATTTT. Combining the CDR3 with reference TRBV11-2 and TRBJ1-3 gives the whole variable domain EAGVAQSPRYKIIEKRQSVAFWCNPISGHATLYWYQQILGQGPKLLIQFQNNGVVDDSQLPKDRFSAERLKGVDSTLKIQPAKLEDSAVYLCASGGAFSGNTIYFGEGSWLTVV.

This clonotype was seen repeatedly, ten times or more. This chain joins TRBV24-1 and TRBJ2-1, with 7 bases identical to TRBD1. The germline V gene has CDR1 KGHDR and CDR2 SFDVKD. This CDR3 comprises 16 residues. The junction had 9 bases not matched to a gene; V was cut back by 5 bases and J by 3 bases. CDR3 region: CATSGGPGGVYNEQFF. The CDR3 DNA follows: TGTGCCACCAGTGGGGGCCCAGGGGGTGTCTACAATGAGCAGTTCTTC.